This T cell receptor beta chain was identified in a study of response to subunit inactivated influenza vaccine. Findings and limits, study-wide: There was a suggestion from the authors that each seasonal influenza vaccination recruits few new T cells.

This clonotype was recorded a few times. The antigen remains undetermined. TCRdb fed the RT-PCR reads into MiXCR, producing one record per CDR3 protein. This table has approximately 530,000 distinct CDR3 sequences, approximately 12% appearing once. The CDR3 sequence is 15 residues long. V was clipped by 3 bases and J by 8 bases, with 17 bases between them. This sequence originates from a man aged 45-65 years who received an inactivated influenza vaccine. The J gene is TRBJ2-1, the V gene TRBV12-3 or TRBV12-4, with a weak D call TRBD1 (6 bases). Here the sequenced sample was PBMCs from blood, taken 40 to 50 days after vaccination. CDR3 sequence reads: CASSFASQGSDEQFF. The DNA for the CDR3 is TGTGCCAGCAGTTTCGCTTCACAGGGAAGCGATGAGCAGTTCTTC.